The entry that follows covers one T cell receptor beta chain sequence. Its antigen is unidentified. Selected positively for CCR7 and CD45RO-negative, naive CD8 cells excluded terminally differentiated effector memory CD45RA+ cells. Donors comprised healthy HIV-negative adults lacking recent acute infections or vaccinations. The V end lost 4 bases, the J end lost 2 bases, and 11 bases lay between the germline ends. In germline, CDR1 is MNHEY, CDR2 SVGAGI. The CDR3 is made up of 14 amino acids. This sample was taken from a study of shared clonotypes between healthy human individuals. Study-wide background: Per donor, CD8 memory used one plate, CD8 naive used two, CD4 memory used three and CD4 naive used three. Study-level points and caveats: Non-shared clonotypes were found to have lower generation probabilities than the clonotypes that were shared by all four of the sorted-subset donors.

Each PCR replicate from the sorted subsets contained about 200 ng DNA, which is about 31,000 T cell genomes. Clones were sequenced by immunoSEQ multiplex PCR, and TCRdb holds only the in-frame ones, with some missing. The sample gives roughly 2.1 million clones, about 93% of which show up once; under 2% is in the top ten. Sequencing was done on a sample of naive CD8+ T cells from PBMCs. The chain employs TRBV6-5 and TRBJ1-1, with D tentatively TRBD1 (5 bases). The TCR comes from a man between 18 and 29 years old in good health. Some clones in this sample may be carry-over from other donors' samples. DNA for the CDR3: TGTGCCAGCAGTTCTGACAGCTTAAACACTGAAGCTTTCTTT. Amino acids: CASSSDSLNTEAFF.